These 27 T cell receptor beta chains were all obtained from the same sample, sequenced in a study of T-cell memory formation after mild COVID-19. TCRdb reprocessed the 5' RACE reads via MiXCR and lists one record per CDR3 protein. The data contain about 7,000 distinct CDR3 sequences, 30% to 40% of them seen just once; the ten biggest clones take up around 50%. The source material was PBMCs or a T cell subset sorted from them (not recorded which). The receptors stem from an adult woman who had mild COVID-19 (a few samples of this study predate the infection). Cell type and time point are not known.

This clonotype was counted at least ten times. This chain uses TRBV7-8 with TRBJ2-1; no clear D. This CDR3 has 12 amino acids. Germline lookup yields CDR1 SGHVS and CDR2 FQNEAQ. V was pared by 4 bases and J by 4 bases, with 5 bases between. The CDR3 bases are TGTGCCAGCAGCTATAATTACAATGAGCAGTTCTTC. The encoded protein is CASSYNYNEQFF.

This clonotype was seen repeatedly, ten times or more. The CDR3: CASSQWTSLGNEQFF. CDR3 nucleotide sequence: TGTGCCAGCAGCCAGTGGACTAGCTTAGGCAATGAGCAGTTCTTC. The rearrangement uses TRBV7-6 and TRBJ2-1; 8 bases map to TRBD2. Germline V gene sequence: CDR1 SGHVS, CDR2 FNYEAQ. The CDR3 loop spans 15 amino acids. The trim removed 5 bases at V and 6 bases at J, leaving 9 bases unmatched.

This clonotype has at least ten counts. V usage is TRBV5-1 and J usage is TRBJ2-7; possible D gene TRBD1, 6 bases. This CDR3 has 12 residues. CDR1 is SGHRS, CDR2 YFSETQ, per germline. The V end lost 3 bases, the J end lost 6 bases, and 10 bases lay between the germline ends. CDR3 loop: CASSSQGSEQYF. The CDR3 coding sequence is TGCGCCAGCAGCTCGCAGGGGTCCGAGCAGTACTTC.

The rearrangement joins TRBV20-1 to TRBJ2-7, with D perhaps TRBD1 or TRBD2 (5 bases each). This CDR3 is 14 amino acids long. Germline V gene data show CDR1 as DFQATT and CDR2 as SNEGSKA (reference sequence). V was pared by 1 base and J by 5 bases, with 15 bases between. CDR3 protein: CSARGGPRVHEQYF. CDR3 sequence (DNA): TGCAGTGCTAGAGGGGGACCCAGAGTACACGAGCAGTACTTC.

This chain uses TRBV5-1 with TRBJ2-7, with 7 bases that match TRBD1. The V gene end was trimmed by 4 bases and the J gene end by 7 bases; junction bases not matched to a gene: 8. There are 13 residues in the CDR3. Germline loops: CDR1 SGHRS, CDR2 YFSETQ. The CDR3 bases are TGCGCCAGCAGCAGGGGACAGCCGGGGGAGCAGTACTTC. Translating gives CASSRGQPGEQYF.

This clonotype is deemed medium-sized (0.01 to 0.1%). The rearrangement uses TRBV20-1 and TRBJ1-1; D remains ambiguous. The CDR3 runs to 14 residues. CDR1 is DFQATT and CDR2 is SNEGSKA in the germline V gene (reference sequence). The V gene lost 8 bases and the J gene lost 0 bases, with 16 bases spanning the gap. The CDR3 protein is CSSHYQIMNTEAFF. The CDR3 nucleotides read TGCAGTAGTCATTATCAGATTATGAACACTGAAGCTTTCTTT.

This clonotype occurred many times. This chain uses TRBV24-1 with TRBJ2-1, with 11 bases that match TRBD2. Germline CDR1 and CDR2: KGHDR and SFDVKD. The CDR3 consists of 16 residues. V was pared by 3 bases and J by 7 bases, with 7 bases of the junction left unmatched. DNA for the CDR3: TGTGCCACCAGTGATGTTAGCGGGAGGGGAAGAAATGAGCAGTTCTTC. It codes for CATSDVSGRGRNEQFF.

The rearrangement uses TRBV24-1 and TRBJ2-3; D uncertain. From germline, CDR1 is KGHDR and CDR2 SFDVKD. Trimming removed 0 bases from V and 5 bases from J, with 5 bases in between. The CDR3 extends over 13 amino acids. The CDR3 coding sequence is TGTGCCACCAGTGATTTGCATGGAGATACGCAGTATTTT. Residues: CATSDLHGDTQYF.

On this clonotype: This may arise from a read error, as a much more abundant clone is one base away. The chain has TRBV29-1 and TRBJ2-2; TRBD2 aligns across 7 bases. The CDR3 loop spans 13 amino acids. Germline V gives CDR1 SQVTM, CDR2 ANQGSEA. CDR3 in amino acids: CSVGGRRTGEQFF. As DNA, the CDR3 is TGCAGCGTGGGGGGGAGGCGCACCGGGGAGCAGTTTTTT.

Ten or more counts support this clonotype. The rearrangement uses TRBV5-5 and TRBJ1-2; no definite D call. V lost 0 bases and J 5 bases, leaving 8 bases between the germline ends. Per the germline V gene, CDR1 is SGHKS and CDR2 is YYEKEE (reference sequence). The CDR3 spans 13 residues. CDR3 residues: CASSLESGYGYTF. Here the CDR3 DNA reads TGTGCCAGCAGCTTGGAATCCGGGTATGGCTACACCTTC.

This clonotype showed up many times. This sequence joins TRBV9 and TRBJ2-1, with 7 bases that match TRBD2. Germline V gives CDR1 SGDLS, CDR2 YYNGEE. V gave up 7 bases and J gave up 4 bases; unmatched junction bases: 8. This CDR3 is built from 14 residues. The CDR3 sequence: CASASGGTYNEQFF. DNA of the CDR3: TGTGCCAGCGCTTCGGGGGGTACGTACAATGAGCAGTTCTTC.

This chain joins TRBV6-5 and TRBJ2-3, with 11 bases fitting TRBD2. J was trimmed by 4 bases and V by 6 bases; bases with no gene match: 9. Germline CDR1 is MNHEY and CDR2 is SVGAGI. The CDR3 is 16 amino acids. For the CDR3, the DNA is TGTGCCAGCAGCCGGACCCTAGCGGGGGGCGCAGATACGCAGTATTTT. Translated, it gives CASSRTLAGGADTQYF.

The table lists this clonotype with many counts. V usage is TRBV2 and J usage is TRBJ2-7; D call uncertain. Trimming removed 5 bases from V and 7 bases from J, with 9 bases in between. The CDR3 length is 11 residues. The germline V gene encodes CDR1 SNHLY and CDR2 FYNNEI. The CDR3 spells CASSTAWEQYF. Written as DNA, the CDR3 is TGTGCCAGCAGTACGGCTTGGGAGCAGTACTTC.

This chain links TRBV10-2 with TRBJ2-5, with unresolved D. Trimming took off 4 bases at V and 4 bases at J, with 4 bases between the two ends. CDR3 length equals 11 residues. The germline V gene has CDR1 WSHSY and CDR2 SAAADI. CDR3 loop: CASSVTETQYF. For the CDR3, the DNA is TGCGCCAGCAGTGTGACAGAGACCCAGTACTTC.

This clonotype has at least ten counts. The chain combines TRBV9 with TRBJ1-2, with 8 bases identical to TRBD1. Trimming took 3 bases from V and 4 from J; bases not matched to a gene: 5. CDR1 and CDR2 from the germline V gene are SGDLS and YYNGEE. The CDR3 length is 14 residues. CDR3 region: CASSGQGAGYGYTF. CDR3 nucleotide sequence: TGTGCCAGCAGCGGTCAGGGGGCGGGCTATGGCTACACCTTC.

This clonotype is judged medium-sized. The chain employs TRBV5-5 and TRBJ2-1, with 11 bases lining up with TRBD1. The CDR3 length is 15 residues. CDR1 and CDR2 from the germline V gene are SGHKS and YYEKEE (reference sequence). V was clipped by 4 bases and J by 7 bases; unmatched bases: 7. The CDR3 bases are TGTGCCAGCAGCCACGGGACAGGGGGATGGAATGAGCAGTTCTTC. It is translated as CASSHGTGGWNEQFF.

By frequency in the sample, this clonotype is medium-sized. The chain carries TRBV25-1 and TRBJ2-5, with D possibly TRBD2 on 5 matching bases. Germline V gene lookup returns CDR1 MGHDK and CDR2 SYGVNS. Trimming shortened V by 2 bases and J by 2 bases, and 21 bases separated the two germline ends. The CDR3 loop spans 18 amino acids. The CDR3 is CASSEPPWRSEGQETQYF. In DNA form, the CDR3 reads TGTGCCAGCAGTGAACCCCCTTGGAGGTCCGAGGGACAAGAGACCCAGTACTTC.

This clonotype occurred many times. The chain couples TRBV5-7 to TRBJ1-2; D call uncertain. TRBV5-7 is recorded as an ORF, its role being uncertain. This CDR3 region has 13 residues. With 0 bases removed from V and 8 bases from J, the gap between germline ends came to 11 bases. The CDR3 loop reads CASSLGQPLGYTF. In DNA form, the CDR3 reads TGTGCCAGCAGCTTGGGGCAGCCTTTGGGCTACACCTTC.

This chain connects TRBV10-3 to TRBJ2-7, with D possibly being TRBD1 (5 bases). The CDR3 contains 12 residues. V lost 8 bases, J lost 3 bases, and 11 bases lay in between. The germline CDR1 and CDR2 sequences are ENHRY and SYGVKD. The CDR3 nucleotides are TGTGCCATCCCCAGGGAAATCTACGAGCAGTACTTC. This translates into CAIPREIYEQYF.

The sample holds many counts of this clonotype. The J gene is TRBJ1-1, the V gene TRBV12-3 or TRBV12-4, with TRBD1 matching 7 bases. There are 16 residues in the CDR3. Trimming removed 0 bases from V and 5 bases from J; junction bases left unmatched: 9. As DNA, the CDR3 is TGTGCCAGCAGTTTAGCACGACACCAACAGGGGACTGAAGCTTTCTTT. The encoded protein is CASSLARHQQGTEAFF.

The chain recombines TRBV20-1 with TRBJ1-2, with D tentatively TRBD1 (5 bases). The ends were cut back, 6 bases at V and 0 bases at J, with 23 bases in the middle. This CDR3 region has 17 residues. Germline CDR1 reads DFQATT; CDR2 reads SNEGSKA (reference sequence). For the CDR3, the DNA is TGCAGTGCGACCACCTTTAGCGGACAACTTACTAACTATGGCTACACCTTC. Translation gives CSATTFSGQLTNYGYTF.

V usage is TRBV11-3 and J usage is TRBJ2-3; 7 nucleotides agree with TRBD2. J lost 4 bases, V lost 3 bases, and 4 bases had no gene match. The CDR3 totals 14 residues. Germline V gene sequence: CDR1 SGHNT, CDR2 YENEEA. The CDR3 bases are TGTGCCAGCAGCTTGGCGGGAGCGCCAGATACGCAGTATTTT. This gives the protein CASSLAGAPDTQYF.

Many counts were recorded for this clonotype. This chain connects TRBV7-2 to TRBJ1-1; 8 bases align to TRBD1. This CDR3 has 15 residues. Looked up from germline, CDR1 is SGHTA and CDR2 is FQGNSA. V was clipped by 5 bases and J by 5 bases; unmatched bases: 10. CDR3 residues: CASSGFQGASTEAFF. For the CDR3, the DNA is TGTGCCAGCAGCGGGTTCCAGGGGGCAAGTACTGAAGCTTTCTTT.

This chain links TRBV6-6 with TRBJ2-7; the match to TRBD1 covers 10 bases. The CDR3 has 16 residues. Looked up from germline, CDR1 is MNHNY and CDR2 is SVGAGI (reference sequence). V shed 2 bases, J shed 6 bases, and the junction held 10 bases outside the gene matches. CDR3 nucleotides: TGTGCCAGCAGTTACAGGGGCGGGACAGGGGCTGGCGAGCAGTACTTC. It is translated as CASSYRGGTGAGEQYF.

This clonotype was counted many times. The genes are TRBV3-1 and TRBJ1-1, with D hard to call. Germline V CDR1 and CDR2: LGHDT, YNNKEL (reference sequence). This CDR3 comprises 13 residues. With 5 bases removed from V and 0 bases from J, the gap between germline ends came to 7 bases. Written as DNA, the CDR3 is TGTGCCAGCAGCGTCGATATGAACACTGAAGCTTTCTTT. Its protein product is CASSVDMNTEAFF.

The genes are TRBV7-2 and TRBJ1-2; D might be TRBD1 (6 bases). V lost 4 bases and J 3 bases, leaving 18 bases between the germline ends. CDR1 SGHTA and CDR2 FQGNSA come from the germline V gene. The CDR3 loop spans 16 amino acids. The CDR3 nucleotides read TGTGCCAGCAGCTCGCCTCGAGGGGGGGCTGACTATGGCTACACCTTC. This codes for CASSSPRGGADYGYTF.

This clonotype was counted ten times or more. J is TRBJ1-1 and V is TRBV4-1; D might be TRBD1 (5 bases). Germline assignment: CDR1 MGHRA and CDR2 YSYEKL. The CDR3 runs to 14 residues. Trimming stripped 1 base from V and 5 bases from J, with 11 bases between. The CDR3 spells CASSQGWGGTEAFF. CDR3 nucleotide sequence: TGCGCCAGCAGCCAAGGGTGGGGGGGTACTGAAGCTTTCTTT.